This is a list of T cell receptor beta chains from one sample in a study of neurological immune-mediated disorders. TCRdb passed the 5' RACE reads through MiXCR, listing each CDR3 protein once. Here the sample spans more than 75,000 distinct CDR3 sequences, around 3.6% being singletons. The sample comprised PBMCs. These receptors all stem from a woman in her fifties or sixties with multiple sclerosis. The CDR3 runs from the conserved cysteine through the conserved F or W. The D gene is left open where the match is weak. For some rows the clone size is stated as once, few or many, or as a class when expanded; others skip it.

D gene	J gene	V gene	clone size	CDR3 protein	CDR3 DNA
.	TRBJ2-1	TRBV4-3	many	CASSDYNEQFF	TGCGCCAGCAGCGATTACAATGAGCAGTTCTTC
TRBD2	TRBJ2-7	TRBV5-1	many	CASGKGLAGYEQYF	TGCGCCAGCGGAAAGGGACTAGCGGGGTACGAGCAGTACTTC
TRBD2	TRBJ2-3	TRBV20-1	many	CSALRLLAGGPDTQYF	TGCAGTGCTCTCCGTTTACTAGCGGGGGGTCCAGATACGCAGTATTTT
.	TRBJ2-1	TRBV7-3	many	CASSLTGDYNEQFF	TGTGCCAGCAGCTTAACGGGGGACTACAATGAGCAGTTCTTC
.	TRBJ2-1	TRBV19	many	CASSRWELTYNEQFF	TGTGCCAGTAGTCGCTGGGAGCTGACCTACAATGAGCAGTTCTTC
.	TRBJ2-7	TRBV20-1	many	CSASPGALYEQYF	TGCAGTGCTAGTCCCGGGGCTCTTTACGAGCAGTACTTC
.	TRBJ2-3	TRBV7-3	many	CASSSSGDTQYF	TGTGCCAGCAGCTCGAGTGGAGATACGCAGTATTTT
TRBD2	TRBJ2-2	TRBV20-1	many	CSARDGGGAGELFF	TGCAGTGCTAGAGATGGCGGGGGGGCCGGGGAGCTGTTTTTT
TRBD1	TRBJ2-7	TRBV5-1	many	CASRETGLSYEQYF	TGCGCCAGCAGGGAGACAGGGCTCTCCTACGAGCAGTACTTC
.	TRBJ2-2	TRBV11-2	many	CASNFGSGELFF	TGTGCCAGCAACTTTGGGTCCGGGGAGCTGTTTTTT
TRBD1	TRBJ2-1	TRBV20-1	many	CSAGQGNEQFF	TGCAGTGCGGGACAGGGGAATGAGCAGTTCTTC
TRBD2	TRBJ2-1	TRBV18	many	CASSPTLAGGYNEQFF	TGTGCCAGCTCACCGACACTAGCGGGGGGTTACAATGAGCAGTTCTTC
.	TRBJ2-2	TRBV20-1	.	CSASIGQLTTGELFF	TGCAGTGCTAGTATAGGACAACTCACCACCGGGGAGCTGTTTTTT
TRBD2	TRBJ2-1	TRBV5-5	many	CASSLVAGDEQFF	TGTGCCAGCAGCTTGGTTGCGGGAGATGAGCAGTTCTTC
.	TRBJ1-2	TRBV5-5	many	CASRELGRGYGYTF	TGTGCCAGCAGGGAATTAGGAAGGGGCTATGGCTACACCTTC
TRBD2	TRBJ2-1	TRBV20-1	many	CSAQRGDSYNEQFF	TGCAGTGCCCAGCGGGGGGATTCCTACAATGAGCAGTTCTTC
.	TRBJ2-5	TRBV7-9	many	CASSPPEETQYF	TGTGCCAGCAGCCCGCCCGAAGAGACCCAGTACTTC